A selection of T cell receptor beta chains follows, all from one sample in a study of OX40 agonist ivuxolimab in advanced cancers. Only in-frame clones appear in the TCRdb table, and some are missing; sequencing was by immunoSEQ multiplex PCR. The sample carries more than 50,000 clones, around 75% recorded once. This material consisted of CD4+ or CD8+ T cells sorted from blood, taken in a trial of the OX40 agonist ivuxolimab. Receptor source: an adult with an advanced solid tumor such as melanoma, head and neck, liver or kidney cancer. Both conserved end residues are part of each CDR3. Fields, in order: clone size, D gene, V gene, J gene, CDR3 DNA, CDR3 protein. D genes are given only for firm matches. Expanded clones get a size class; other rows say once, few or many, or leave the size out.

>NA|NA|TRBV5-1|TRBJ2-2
TGCGCCAGCAGCTATGACGGGGAGCTCACCGGGGAGCTGTTTTTT
CASSYDGELTGELFF
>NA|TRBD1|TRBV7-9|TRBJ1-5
TGTGCCAGCAGCCCCCGGGACAGGGATTTCAGCAATCAGCCCCAGCATTTT
CASSPRDRDFSNQPQHF
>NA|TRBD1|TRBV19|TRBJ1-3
TGTGCCAGTAGTATTCAAGGGGGCGCTGGAAACACCATATATTTT
CASSIQGGAGNTIYF
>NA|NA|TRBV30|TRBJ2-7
TGTGCCTGGGGTAGGCTAGCTGGTGAGCAGTACTTC
CAWGRLAGEQYF
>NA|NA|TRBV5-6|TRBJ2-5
TGTGCCAGCAGCTTGCTGACAACAGAAGAGACCCAGTACTTC
CASSLLTTEETQYF
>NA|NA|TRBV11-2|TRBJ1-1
TGTGCCAGCAGCCGGACCGAATCAGCTTTCTTT
CASSRTESAFF
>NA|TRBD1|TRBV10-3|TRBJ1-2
TGTGCCATCAAAAGGACAGGGGAAGGCTACACCTTC
CAIKRTGEGYTF
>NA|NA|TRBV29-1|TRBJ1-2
TGCAGCGTACCTACTTCCGGGACTGTGAACTATGGCTACACCTTC
CSVPTSGTVNYGYTF
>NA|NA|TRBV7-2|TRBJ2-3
TGTGCCAGCAGCTTAGGCAGGGGAAGGGGCACAGATACGCAGTATTTT
CASSLGRGRGTDTQYF
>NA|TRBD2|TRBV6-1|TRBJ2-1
TGTGCCGGCGAGCGGGGGAGATACAATGAGCAGTTCTTC
CAGERGRYNEQFF
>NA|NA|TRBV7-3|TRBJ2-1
TGTGCCAGCAGCTTAAGTAGCGGCATTTACAATGAGCAGTTCTTC
CASSLSSGIYNEQFF
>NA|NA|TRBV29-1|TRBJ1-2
TGCAGCGTAGGGGATAATCAGTATGGCTACACCTTC
CSVGDNQYGYTF
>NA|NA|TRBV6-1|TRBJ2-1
TGTGCCAGCAGTGAATACCCTGCTGGGCGCGCGGGTGAGCAGTTCTTC
CASSEYPAGRAGEQFF
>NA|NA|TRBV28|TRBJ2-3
TGTGCCAGCAGTTTATTGGGAATCACAGATACGCAGTATTTT
CASSLLGITDTQYF
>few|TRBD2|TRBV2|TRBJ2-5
TGTGCCAGCAGTGGGCAGCGGGGGGTGCGAGAGACCCAGTACTTC
CASSGQRGVRETQYF
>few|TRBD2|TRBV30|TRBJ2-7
TGTGCCTCGGTGACTAGCGGCTACGAGCAGTACTTC
CASVTSGYEQYF
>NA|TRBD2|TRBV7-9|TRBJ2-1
TGTGCCAGCCCCAACGAGGGACTAGCCTCCTTCTCCTACAATGAGCAGTTCTTC
CASPNEGLASFSYNEQFF
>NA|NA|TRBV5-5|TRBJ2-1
TGTGCCAGCAGCTTGTTGGCGGGGCGGCAGTTCTTC
CASSLLAGRQFF
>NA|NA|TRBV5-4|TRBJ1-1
TGTGCCGGCAGCTTCGAGGGACGACAGAACACTGAAGCTTTCTTT
CAGSFEGRQNTEAFF
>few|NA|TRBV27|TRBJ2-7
TGTGCCAGCAGAACAGGGCCACACGAGCAGTACTTC
CASRTGPHEQYF
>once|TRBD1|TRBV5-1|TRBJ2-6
TGCGCCAGCACACAGGGGGTGGCTGGGGCCAACGTCCTGACTTTC
CASTQGVAGANVLTF
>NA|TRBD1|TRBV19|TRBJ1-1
TGTGCCAGTAGTCCAAACAGGGGGCTTGGGGATATGAACACTGAAGCTTTCTTT
CASSPNRGLGDMNTEAFF
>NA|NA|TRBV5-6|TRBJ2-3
TGTGCCAGCCTAGAATATTGGGGTAGCGTTAGCACAGATACGCAGTATTTT
CASLEYWGSVSTDTQYF
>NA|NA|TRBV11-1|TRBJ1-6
TGTGCCAGCAGCTCTCGACGAGCCACGAATTCACCCCTCCACTTT
CASSSRRATNSPLHF
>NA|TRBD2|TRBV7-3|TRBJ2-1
TGTGCCAGCAGCCCCGGAGCGGGAGGTTTTGGGGAGCAGTTCTTC
CASSPGAGGFGEQFF
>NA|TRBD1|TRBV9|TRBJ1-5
TGTGCCAGCAGCGTGGCCAACAGGGGAAATCAGCCCCAGCATTTT
CASSVANRGNQPQHF
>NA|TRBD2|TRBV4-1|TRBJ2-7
TGCGCCAGCAGCCCCCGACTAGCCGGGGGGCAGTACTTC
CASSPRLAGGQYF
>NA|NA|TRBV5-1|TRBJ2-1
TGCGCCAGCAGCTTGGCGTTGTCAGGGAGCGATGAGCAGTTCTTC
CASSLALSGSDEQFF
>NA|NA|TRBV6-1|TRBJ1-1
TGTGCCAGCAGTGAAGCGCTTTCAGGCAGGCTGAACACTGAAGCTTTCTTT
CASSEALSGRLNTEAFF
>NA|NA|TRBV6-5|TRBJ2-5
TGTGCCAGCAGTTACTTCAACCTTAGAGAGACCCAGTACTTC
CASSYFNLRETQYF
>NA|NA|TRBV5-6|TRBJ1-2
TGTGCCAGCAGGTCGTACCTATCTAACTATGGCTACACCTTC
CASRSYLSNYGYTF
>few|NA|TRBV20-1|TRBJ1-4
TGCAGTGTACAGGACAATGAAAAACTGTTTTTT
CSVQDNEKLFF
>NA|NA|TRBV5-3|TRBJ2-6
TGTGCCAGAAGCAGGGCCGGGGGCTCTGGGGCCAACGTCCTGACTTTC
CARSRAGGSGANVLTF
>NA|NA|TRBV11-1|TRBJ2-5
TGTGCCAGCAGTAACGACAGGCCGTACCAAGAGACCCAGTACTTC
CASSNDRPYQETQYF
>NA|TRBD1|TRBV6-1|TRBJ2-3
TGTGCCAGCAGTGCTAAGGGACAGTTCACGCAGTATTTT
CASSAKGQFTQYF
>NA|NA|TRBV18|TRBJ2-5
TGTGCCAGCTCATCCGGACTGGACCCGAAGACCCAGTACTTC
CASSSGLDPKTQYF
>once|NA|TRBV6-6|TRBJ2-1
TGTGCCAGCAGTGCAGCGAGACTGGTGGTTAATGAGCAGTTCTTC
CASSAARLVVNEQFF
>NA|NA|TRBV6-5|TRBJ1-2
TGTGCCAGCAATCCCACGGGGGTCAGCTATGGCTACACCTTC
CASNPTGVSYGYTF
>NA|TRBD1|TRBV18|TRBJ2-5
TGTGCCAGCTCGTACAGGGGGGAAGAGACCCAGTACTTC
CASSYRGEETQYF
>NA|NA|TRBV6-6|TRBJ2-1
TGTGCCAGCAGTTACGAGAGAGAGCAGTTCTTC
CASSYEREQFF
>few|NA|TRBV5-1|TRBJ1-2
TGCGCCAGCAGCTTGGTTGAGGGAGGAAGCTATGGCTACACCTTC
CASSLVEGGSYGYTF
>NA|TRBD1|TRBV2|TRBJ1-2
TGTGCCAGCAGGCTGGGACAGGGTGATGGCTACACCTTC
CASRLGQGDGYTF
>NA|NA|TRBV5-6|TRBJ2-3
TGTGCCAGCAGCTTGGCCTCAAGGGATACGCAGTATTTT
CASSLASRDTQYF
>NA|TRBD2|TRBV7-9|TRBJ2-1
TGTGCCAGCAGTCATCCCCTAGCGGGAGAGGTCGATGAGCAGTTCTTC
CASSHPLAGEVDEQFF
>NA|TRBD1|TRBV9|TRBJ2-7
TGTGCCAGCAGTCGAACAGGGGGGAGCGAGCAGTACTTC
CASSRTGGSEQYF
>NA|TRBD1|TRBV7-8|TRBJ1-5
TGTGCCAGCAGCTCCACAGGGGGCGGCAATCAGCCCCAGCATTTT
CASSSTGGGNQPQHF
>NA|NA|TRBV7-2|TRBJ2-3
TGTGCCAGCAGCTTAAGGTCGAGCGGGGTTCTTAAGGGGGCAGATACGCAGTATTTT
CASSLRSSGVLKGADTQYF
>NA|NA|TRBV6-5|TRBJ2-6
TGTGCCAGCAACAAAGGGGGGGCCGGGGCCAACGTCCTGACTTTC
CASNKGGAGANVLTF
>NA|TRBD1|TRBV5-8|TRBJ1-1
TGTGCCAGCAGCTTAAGACAGGGGGCGACCACTGAAGCTTTCTTT
CASSLRQGATTEAFF
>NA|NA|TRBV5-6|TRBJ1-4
TGTGCCAGCAGCTTGCGAGAGGGGGGCGGTGAAAAACTGTTTTTT
CASSLREGGGEKLFF
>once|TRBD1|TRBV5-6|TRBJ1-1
TGTGCCAGCAGCTCGCCCGGGACAGAGAACACTGAAGCTTTCTTT
CASSSPGTENTEAFF
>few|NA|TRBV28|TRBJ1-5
TGTGCCAGCAGCCCCCGGGACTATAGCAATCAGCCCCAGCATTTT
CASSPRDYSNQPQHF
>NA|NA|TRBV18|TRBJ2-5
TGTGCCAGCTCACAATTCCAGGGGAAAGAGACCCAGTACTTC
CASSQFQGKETQYF
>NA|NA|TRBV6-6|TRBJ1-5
TGTGCCAGCTCCCTGGGACGGGATAGCAATCAGCCCCAGCATTTT
CASSLGRDSNQPQHF
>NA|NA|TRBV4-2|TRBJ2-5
TGTGCCAGCAGCCCCCACCGCGGATTAGGCCTCCTGCCAGTGACCCAGTACTTC
CASSPHRGLGLLPVTQYF
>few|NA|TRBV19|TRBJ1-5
TGTGCCAGTAGTAAGGGAAGCAATCAGCCCCAGCATTTT
CASSKGSNQPQHF
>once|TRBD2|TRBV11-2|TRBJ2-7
TGTGCCAGCGAACCCCAAGGACTAGGCTACGAGCAGTACTTC
CASEPQGLGYEQYF
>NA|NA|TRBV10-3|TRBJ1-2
TGTGCCATCAGTGAGTCACGAGGGACCGTCTATGGCTACACCTTC
CAISESRGTVYGYTF
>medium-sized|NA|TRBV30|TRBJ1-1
TGTGCCTGGAGTGAGGTTTTTGAAGCTTTCTTT
CAWSEVFEAFF